The rows below give T cell receptor beta chains drawn from one sample of a study of blood T cell repertoires in COVID-19. The repertoire was sequenced with immunoSEQ multiplex PCR; TCRdb's copy has only in-frame clones and lacks some. The sample holds 110,000 to 150,000 clones, over 70% seen once. The sequencing sample was made of PBMCs or T cells enriched from blood (not recorded which). The origin of the receptors is a man in his 60s who had recovered from COVID-19. Both conserved end residues are part of each CDR3. Fields, in order: D gene, J gene, V gene, clone size, CDR3 DNA, CDR3 protein. D genes are given only for firm matches. Size values are once, few and many counts, or a class for expanded clones, and some rows have none.

>TRBD1|TRBJ2-1|TRBV2|NA
TGTGCCAGCAGTACTACAGGGGTTAGTAGTTACAATGAGCAGTTCTTC
CASSTTGVSSYNEQFF
>NA|TRBJ1-4|TRBV27|once
TGTGCCAGCAGTTCCCCCGGGGCCGGGGGTGAAAAACTGTTTTTT
CASSSPGAGGEKLFF
>TRBD2|TRBJ2-7|TRBV7-9|NA
TGTGCCAGCAGCTTTTTGATTAGCGGGAGCTCCTACGAGCAGTACTTC
CASSFLISGSSYEQYF
>TRBD2|TRBJ2-6|TRBV7-6|NA
TGTGCCAGCAGCTTACTGACTAGCGGGAGGGCCACAGGGGCCAACGTCCTGACTTTC
CASSLLTSGRATGANVLTF
>NA|TRBJ1-2|TRBV6-5|NA
TGTGCCAGCAGTTCTGGTTTGAGGGCGCGGGACTATGGCTACACCTTC
CASSSGLRARDYGYTF
>TRBD1|TRBJ2-2|TRBV19|NA
TGTGCCAGTAGTATAAGGGGGCCCGCGGGCGGGGAGCTGTTTTTT
CASSIRGPAGGELFF
>TRBD2|TRBJ2-7|TRBV4-2|NA
TGTGCCAGCAGCCGACGAAGGGAGGGCCTCTACGAGCAGTACTTC
CASSRRREGLYEQYF
>TRBD1|TRBJ2-2|TRBV7-8|NA
TGTGCCAGCAGCTTAGGACAGGGGTTGGGCACCGGGGAGCTGTTTTTT
CASSLGQGLGTGELFF
>NA|TRBJ2-2|TRBV19|NA
TGTGCCAGTAGTAATGGAGACTCGGTGAACACCGGGGAGCTGTTTTTT
CASSNGDSVNTGELFF
>NA|TRBJ2-2|TRBV9|NA
TGTGCCAGCAGCGTAGGGGGACACTACACCGGGGAGCTGTTTTTT
CASSVGGHYTGELFF
>TRBD1|TRBJ1-5|TRBV30|NA
TGTGCCTGCCAGAACAGGGGGCATAGCAATCAGCCCCAGCATTTT
CACQNRGHSNQPQHF
>NA|TRBJ1-3|TRBV6-5|NA
TGTGCCAGCAGGGAGCCCTCTGGAAACACCATATATTTT
CASREPSGNTIYF
>NA|TRBJ2-5|TRBV7-9|NA
TGTGCCAGCAGCTTAGCTTTGGGCGTTATTAGTACGGAGACCCAGTACTTC
CASSLALGVISTETQYF
>NA|TRBJ1-2|TRBV28|NA
TGTGCCAGCAGTTTCCAGGGATTTACCTATGGCTACACCTTC
CASSFQGFTYGYTF
>TRBD2|TRBJ2-1|TRBV6-2/TRBV6-3|NA
TGTGCCAGCAGTTACTCGGGACTAGCGTTCCTGTCCGGAGTATACAATGAGCAGTTCTTC
CASSYSGLAFLSGVYNEQFF
>TRBD2|TRBJ2-3|TRBV10-3|NA
TGTGCCATCAGCCAACTAGCGGGAGCAAGGGATACGCAGTATTTT
CAISQLAGARDTQYF
>NA|TRBJ2-1|TRBV13|NA
TGTGCCAGCAGCTTAGGATCTCATGAGCAGTTCTTC
CASSLGSHEQFF
>NA|TRBJ1-3|TRBV7-8|NA
TGTGCCAGCACCCTATCGGTCGGTGTCGGAAACACCATATATTTT
CASTLSVGVGNTIYF
>NA|TRBJ2-2|TRBV27|few
TGTGCCAGCAGTTCCTACCGGGAGCTGTTTTTT
CASSSYRELFF
>TRBD1|TRBJ1-1|TRBV3-1/TRBV3-2|NA
TGTGCCAGCAGTCGACAGGGGAACACTGAAGCTTTCTTT
CASSRQGNTEAFF
>NA|TRBJ1-5|TRBV30|NA
TGTGCCTGGAGCGGAGAAAGCAATCAGCCCCAGCATTTT
CAWSGESNQPQHF
>NA|TRBJ1-6|TRBV27|NA
TGTGCCAGCAGTCCATTAACAGGTGGCAATTCACCCCTCCACTTT
CASSPLTGGNSPLHF
>TRBD1|TRBJ1-6|TRBV7-3|NA
TGTGCCAGCAGCGAAACGGACAGGGGAGATTCACCCCTCCACTTT
CASSETDRGDSPLHF
>NA|TRBJ2-2|TRBV10-2|NA
TGCGCCAGCACCTGGACAGCGAACACCGGGGAGCTGTTTTTT
CASTWTANTGELFF
>NA|TRBJ1-3|TRBV28|few
TGTGCCAGCTCCACGGAGGTCTCTGGAAACACCATATATTTT
CASSTEVSGNTIYF
>NA|TRBJ1-2|TRBV10-2|NA
TGCGCCAGCAGTGAGTCAATAGCCTATGGCTACACCTTC
CASSESIAYGYTF